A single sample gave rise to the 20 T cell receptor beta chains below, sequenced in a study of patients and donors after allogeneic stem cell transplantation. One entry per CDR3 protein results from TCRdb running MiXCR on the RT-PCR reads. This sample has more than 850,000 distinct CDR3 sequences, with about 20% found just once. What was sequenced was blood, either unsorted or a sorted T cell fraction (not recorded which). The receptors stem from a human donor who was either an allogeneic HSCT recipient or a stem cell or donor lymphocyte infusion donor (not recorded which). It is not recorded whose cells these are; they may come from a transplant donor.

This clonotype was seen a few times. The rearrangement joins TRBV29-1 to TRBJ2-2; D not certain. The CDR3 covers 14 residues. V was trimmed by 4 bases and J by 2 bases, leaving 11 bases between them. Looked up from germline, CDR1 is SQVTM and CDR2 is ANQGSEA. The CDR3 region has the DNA TGCAGCGTTGTTCTTTGGGAAAACACCGGGGAGCTGTTTTTT. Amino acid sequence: CSVVLWENTGELFF.

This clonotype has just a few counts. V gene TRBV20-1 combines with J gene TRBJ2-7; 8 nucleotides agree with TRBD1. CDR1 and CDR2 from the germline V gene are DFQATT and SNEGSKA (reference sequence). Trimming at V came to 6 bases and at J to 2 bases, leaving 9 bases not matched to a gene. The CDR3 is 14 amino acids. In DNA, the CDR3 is TGCAGTGCCTCAGACAGGGGAGGACCCTACGAGCAGTACTTC. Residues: CSASDRGGPYEQYF.

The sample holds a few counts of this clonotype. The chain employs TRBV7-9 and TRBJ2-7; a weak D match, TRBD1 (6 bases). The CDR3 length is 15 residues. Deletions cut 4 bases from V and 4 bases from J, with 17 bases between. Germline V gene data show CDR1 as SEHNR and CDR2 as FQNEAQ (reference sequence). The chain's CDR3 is CASSSGPGVRYEQYF. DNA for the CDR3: TGTGCCAGCAGCTCAGGACCAGGGGTCAGGTACGAGCAGTACTTC.

The CDR3 sequence is CSADLGLLIGYNEQFF. The CDR3 DNA sequence: TGCAGTGCTGATCTAGGTTTGTTAATCGGATACAATGAGCAGTTCTTC. This chain connects TRBV20-1 to TRBJ2-1, with unresolved D. The germline CDR1 and CDR2 sequences are DFQATT and SNEGSKA (reference sequence). The V end lost 5 bases, the J end lost 4 bases, and 21 bases lay between the germline ends. The CDR3 has 16 amino acids.

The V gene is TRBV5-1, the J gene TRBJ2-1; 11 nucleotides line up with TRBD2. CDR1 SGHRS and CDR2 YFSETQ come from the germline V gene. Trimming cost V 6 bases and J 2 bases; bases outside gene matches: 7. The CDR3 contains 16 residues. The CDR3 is CASTLAGGNTYNEQFF. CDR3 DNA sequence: TGCGCCAGCACCCTAGCGGGAGGCAACACCTACAATGAGCAGTTCTTC. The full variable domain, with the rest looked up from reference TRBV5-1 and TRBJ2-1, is KAGVTQTPRYLIKTRGQQVTLSCSPISGHRSVSWYQQTPGQGLQFLFEYFSETQRNKGNFPGRFSGRQFSNSRSEMNVSTLELGDSALYLCASTLAGGNTYNEQFFGPGTRLTVL.

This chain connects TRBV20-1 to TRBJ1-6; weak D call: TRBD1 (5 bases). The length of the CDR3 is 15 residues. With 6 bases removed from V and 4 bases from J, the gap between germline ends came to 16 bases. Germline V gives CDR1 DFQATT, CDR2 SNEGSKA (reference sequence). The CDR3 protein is CSAPGKGRYNSPLHF. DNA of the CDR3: TGCAGTGCCCCAGGGAAAGGGCGGTATAATTCACCCCTCCACTTT.

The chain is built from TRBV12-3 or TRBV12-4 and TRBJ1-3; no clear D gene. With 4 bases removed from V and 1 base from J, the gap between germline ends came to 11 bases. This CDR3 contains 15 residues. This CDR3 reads CASSSPGRSGNTIYF. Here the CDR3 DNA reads TGTGCCAGCAGTTCCCCCGGGCGTTCTGGAAACACCATATATTTT.

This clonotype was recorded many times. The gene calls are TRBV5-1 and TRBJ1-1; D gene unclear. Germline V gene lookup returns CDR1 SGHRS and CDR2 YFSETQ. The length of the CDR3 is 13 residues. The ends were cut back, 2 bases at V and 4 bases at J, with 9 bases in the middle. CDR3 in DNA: TGCGCCAGCAGCTTCGAGTTTGTCACTGAAGCTTTCTTT. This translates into CASSFEFVTEAFF.

The CDR3 DNA sequence: TGTGCCAGCAGTGAATGGACTAGCGGGGAAATCACAGATACGCAGTATTTT. It encodes CASSEWTSGEITDTQYF. The chain recombines TRBV25-1 with TRBJ2-3; 12 bases map to TRBD2. Germline V gene data show CDR1 as MGHDK and CDR2 as SYGVNS. Unmatched junction bases numbered 4, after V lost 1 base and J lost 2 bases. This CDR3 has 17 amino acids.

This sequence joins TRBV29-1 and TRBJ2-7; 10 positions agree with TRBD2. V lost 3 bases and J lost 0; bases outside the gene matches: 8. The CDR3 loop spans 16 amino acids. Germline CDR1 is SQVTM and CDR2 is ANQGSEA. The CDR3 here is CSVEGGTSANSYEQYF. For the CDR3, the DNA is TGCAGCGTTGAGGGGGGGACTAGCGCGAACTCCTACGAGCAGTACTTC.

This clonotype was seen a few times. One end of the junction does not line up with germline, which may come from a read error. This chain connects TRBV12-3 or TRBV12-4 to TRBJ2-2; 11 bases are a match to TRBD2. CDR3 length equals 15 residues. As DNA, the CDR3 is TGTGCCAGCAGATTAGCGGGGGGGCGGTCCGGGGAGCTGTTTTTT. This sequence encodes CASRLAGGRSGELFF.

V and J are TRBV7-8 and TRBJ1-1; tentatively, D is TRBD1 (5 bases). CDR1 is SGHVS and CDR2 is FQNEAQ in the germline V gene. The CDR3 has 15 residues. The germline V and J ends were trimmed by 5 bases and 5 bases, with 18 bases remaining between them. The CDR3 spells CASSQWTVAGTEAFF. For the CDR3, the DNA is TGTGCCAGCAGCCAATGGACGGTTGCAGGGACTGAAGCTTTCTTT.

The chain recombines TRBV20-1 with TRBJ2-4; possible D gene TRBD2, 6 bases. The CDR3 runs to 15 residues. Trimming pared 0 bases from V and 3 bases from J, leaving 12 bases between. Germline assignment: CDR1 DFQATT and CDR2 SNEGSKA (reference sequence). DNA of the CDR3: TGCAGTGCTAGAGATGCGGGACTGGGCAAAAACATTCAGTACTTC. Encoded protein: CSARDAGLGKNIQYF.

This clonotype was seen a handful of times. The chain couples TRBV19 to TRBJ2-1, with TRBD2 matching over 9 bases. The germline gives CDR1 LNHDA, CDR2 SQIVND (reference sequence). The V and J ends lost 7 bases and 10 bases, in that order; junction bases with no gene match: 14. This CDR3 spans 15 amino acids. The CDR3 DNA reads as TGTGCCAGTAATTCCCCCGGACTAGCGAAGGGGGAGCAGTTCTTC. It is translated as CASNSPGLAKGEQFF.

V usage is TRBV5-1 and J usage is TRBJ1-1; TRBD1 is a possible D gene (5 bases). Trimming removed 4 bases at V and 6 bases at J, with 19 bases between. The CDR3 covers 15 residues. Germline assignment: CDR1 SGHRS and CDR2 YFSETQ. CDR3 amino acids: CASSPTIQGNSEAFF. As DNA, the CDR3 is TGCGCCAGCAGCCCGACTATTCAGGGTAACTCTGAAGCTTTCTTT.

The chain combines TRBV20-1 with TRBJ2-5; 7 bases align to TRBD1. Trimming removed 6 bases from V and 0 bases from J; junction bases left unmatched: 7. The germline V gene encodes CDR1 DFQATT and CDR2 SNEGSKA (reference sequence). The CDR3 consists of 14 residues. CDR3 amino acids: CSAPPGTDQETQYF. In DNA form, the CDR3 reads TGCAGTGCCCCCCCCGGGACAGACCAAGAGACCCAGTACTTC.

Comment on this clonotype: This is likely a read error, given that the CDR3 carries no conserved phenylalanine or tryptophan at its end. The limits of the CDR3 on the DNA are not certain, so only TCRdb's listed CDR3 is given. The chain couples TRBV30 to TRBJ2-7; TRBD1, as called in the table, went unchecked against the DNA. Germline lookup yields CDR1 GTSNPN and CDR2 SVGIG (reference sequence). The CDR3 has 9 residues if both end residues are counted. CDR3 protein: CAWKLGARS.

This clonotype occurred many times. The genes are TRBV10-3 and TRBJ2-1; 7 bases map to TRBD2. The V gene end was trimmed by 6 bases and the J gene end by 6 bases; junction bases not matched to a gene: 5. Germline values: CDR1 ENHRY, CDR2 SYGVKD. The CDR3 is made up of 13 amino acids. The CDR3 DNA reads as TGTGCCATCAGCCCGGGACTACTCAATGAGCAGTTCTTC. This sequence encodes CAISPGLLNEQFF.

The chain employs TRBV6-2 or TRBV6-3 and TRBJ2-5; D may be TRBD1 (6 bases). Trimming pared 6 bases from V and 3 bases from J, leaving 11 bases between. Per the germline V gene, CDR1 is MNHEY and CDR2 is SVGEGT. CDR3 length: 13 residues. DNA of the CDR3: TGTGCCAGCAGGACGCCAGGGGAAGAGACCCAGTACTTC. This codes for CASRTPGEETQYF.

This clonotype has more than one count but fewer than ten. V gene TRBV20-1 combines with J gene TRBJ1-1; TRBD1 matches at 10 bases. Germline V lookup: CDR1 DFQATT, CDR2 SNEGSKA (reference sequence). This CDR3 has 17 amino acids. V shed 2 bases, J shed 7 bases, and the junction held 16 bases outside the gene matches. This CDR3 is CSARTKFWDRGAIEAFF. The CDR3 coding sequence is TGCAGTGCTAGAACCAAGTTTTGGGACAGGGGCGCTATTGAAGCTTTCTTT.